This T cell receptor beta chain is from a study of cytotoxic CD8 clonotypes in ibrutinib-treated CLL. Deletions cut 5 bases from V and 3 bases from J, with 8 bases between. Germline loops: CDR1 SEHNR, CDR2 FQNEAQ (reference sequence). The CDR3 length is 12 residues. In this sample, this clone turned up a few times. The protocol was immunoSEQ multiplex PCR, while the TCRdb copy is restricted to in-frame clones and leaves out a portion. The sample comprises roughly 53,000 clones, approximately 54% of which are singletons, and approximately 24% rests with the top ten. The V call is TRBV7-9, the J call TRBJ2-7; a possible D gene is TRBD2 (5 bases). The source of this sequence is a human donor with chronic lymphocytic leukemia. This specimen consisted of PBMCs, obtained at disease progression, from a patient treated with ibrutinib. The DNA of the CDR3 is TGTGCCAGCAGCCCCAGCGGCTACGAGCAGTACTTC. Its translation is CASSPSGYEQYF.